The 23 T cell receptor beta chains below come from one sample, sequenced in a study of T cell repertoires in cytomegalovirus infection. MiXCR was run by TCRdb on the reads, yielding one entry per CDR3 protein. The table includes some 680,000 distinct CDR3 sequences, 35% detected once. Material: PBMCs. These receptors all come from a human donor in good health (CMV status not recorded). Some clones in this sample may be carry-over from other donors' samples.

The CDR3 DNA reads as TGTGCCAGCAGTATATTCAACACTGAAGCTTTCTTT. It translates to CASSIFNTEAFF. The gene calls are TRBV6-1 and TRBJ1-1; no firm D call. The CDR3 contains 12 residues. Trimming left V 5 bases short and J 2 bases short, with 6 bases between. Germline V gives CDR1 MNHNS, CDR2 SASEGT.

V and J are TRBV28 and TRBJ2-5; D is unclear. The CDR3 loop spans 13 amino acids. Germline-derived CDR1 and CDR2 are MDHEN and SYDVKM. Deletions cut 5 bases from V and 0 bases from J, with 7 bases between. Written as DNA, the CDR3 is TGTGCCAGCAGTCGCCACGACCAAGAGACCCAGTACTTC. This sequence encodes CASSRHDQETQYF.

The gene calls are TRBV6-2 or TRBV6-3 and TRBJ1-5; 7 bases are a match to TRBD1. CDR1 and CDR2 from the germline V gene are MNHEY and SVGEGT. V shed 4 bases and J 2 bases; nucleotides not matched to a gene: 8. CDR3 size: 16 residues. CDR3 protein: CASSSQRQGGNQPQHF. CDR3 nucleotides: TGTGCCAGCAGTTCCCAAAGACAGGGCGGCAATCAGCCCCAGCATTTT.

This clonotype was observed a handful of times. V and J are TRBV20-1 and TRBJ2-7; 8 bases are shared with TRBD2. The junction had 6 bases not matched to a gene; V was cut back by 2 bases and J by 6 bases. In germline, CDR1 is DFQATT, CDR2 SNEGSKA (reference sequence). This CDR3 spans 13 amino acids. This CDR3 reads CSARLAGAAEQYF. CDR3 in DNA: TGCAGTGCTAGACTAGCGGGTGCCGCCGAGCAGTACTTC.

This clonotype has a count of ten or more. The V and J genes are TRBV7-2 and TRBJ2-1; D is unclear. The CDR3 consists of 16 residues. The V end was cut by 4 bases, the J end by 8 bases, with 21 bases between. Germline values: CDR1 SGHTA, CDR2 FQGNSA. The CDR3 spells CASSSRLLGRRDEQFF. In nucleotides, the CDR3 is TGTGCCAGCAGCTCTAGACTCCTAGGGCGTCGGGATGAGCAGTTCTTC.

The sample holds a few counts of this clonotype. The rearrangement joins TRBV10-3 to TRBJ2-1; TRBD1 matches at 9 bases. The J segment lost 7 bases and the V segment lost 6 bases, leaving 13 bases of the junction unmatched. CDR1 is ENHRY and CDR2 is SYGVKD in the germline V gene. The CDR3 is 16 residues long. The CDR3 DNA is TGTGCCATCAGGGGGGGTGTCGGGACAGGGACGAATGAGCAGTTCTTC. It yields the protein CAIRGGVGTGTNEQFF.

The chain recombines TRBV29-1 with TRBJ1-2; 7 nucleotides align to TRBD1. This CDR3 contains 14 residues. Per germline, CDR1 SQVTM and CDR2 ANQGSEA. Trimming took 7 bases from V and 0 from J; bases not matched to a gene: 8. CDR3 nucleotides: TGCAGCGCAGACAGGGTGGGAGCTAACTATGGCTACACCTTC. Translated, it gives CSADRVGANYGYTF. Full variable domain (outside the CDR3, taken from reference TRBV29-1 and TRBJ1-2): SAVISQKPSRDICQRGTSLTIQCQVDSQVTMMFWYRQQPGQSLTLIATANQGSEATYESGFVIDKFPISRPNLTFSTLTVSNMSPEDSSIYLCSADRVGANYGYTFGSGTRLTVV.

Notes on this clonotype: One base away lies a much larger clone, so this may be a sequencing read error. Lacking the conserved final phenylalanine or tryptophan, this CDR3 likely reflects a read error. CDR3 nucleotide sequence: TGCAGTGCGTTGTCAGGAATGGACTACGAGCAGTACTAC. Amino acids: CSALSGMDYEQYY. The V and J genes are TRBV20-1 and TRBJ2-7; D is undetermined. The germline V gene encodes CDR1 DFQATT and CDR2 SNEGSKA (reference sequence). The CDR3 extends over 13 amino acids. Between the trimmed V and J ends, which lost 6 bases and 3 bases, there was a span of 15 bases.

This clonotype has a count of ten or more. The chain uses TRBV7-2 and TRBJ2-7; TRBD2 agrees at 10 bases. Germline V gene sequence: CDR1 SGHTA, CDR2 FQGNSA. The CDR3 has 16 amino acids. Germline trimming cut 3 bases from V and 3 bases from J; bases unmatched to any gene: 8. The CDR3 loop reads CASSFGGAGGYYEQYF. The CDR3 DNA follows: TGTGCCAGCAGCTTCGGAGGAGCGGGAGGGTACTACGAGCAGTACTTC.

CDR3 sequence (DNA): TGTGCCAGCAGCCAATCCGGACAGGGTACGTTCTCACCCCTCCACTTT. Its protein is CASSQSGQGTFSPLHF. The V gene is TRBV16, the J gene TRBJ1-6; 8 bases align to TRBD1. Germline V CDR1 and CDR2: KGHSY, FQNENV. The CDR3 contains 16 residues. The trim removed 0 bases at V and 10 bases at J, leaving 8 bases unmatched.

This clonotype was observed a single time. Relative to the germline gene, one junction end is altered; a read error may explain this. The chain has TRBV7-2 and TRBJ1-4; D gene unclear. This CDR3 spans 15 amino acids. Germline-derived CDR1 and CDR2 are SGHTA and FQGNSA. CDR3 bases: TGTGCCAGCAGCTTAGTTCGGGGAACTAGTGAAAAACTGTTTTTT. Translated, it gives CASSLVRGTSEKLFF.

This chain connects TRBV7-2 to TRBJ1-6; 8 bases match TRBD1. Germline CDR1 and CDR2: SGHTA and FQGNSA. The ends lost 3 bases at V and 10 bases at J; junction bases unmatched: 11. The CDR3 sequence is 16 residues long. As DNA, the CDR3 is TGTGCCAGCAGCTTTGGGAGTGGCAGGGGGCAGTCACCCCTCCACTTT. Protein sequence: CASSFGSGRGQSPLHF.

This chain links TRBV7-2 with TRBJ2-1; 9 bases fit TRBD2. Germline V gives CDR1 SGHTA, CDR2 FQGNSA. This CDR3 is built from 19 residues. Trimming at V came to 2 bases and at J to 1 base, leaving 12 bases not matched to a gene. The CDR3: CASSLIRGRGGWSYNEQFF. The CDR3 DNA sequence: TGTGCCAGCAGCTTAATTCGAGGGCGGGGGGGTTGGTCCTACAATGAGCAGTTCTTC.

V gene TRBV10-2 combines with J gene TRBJ1-1; D may be TRBD1 (5 bases). The CDR3 covers 13 residues. V lost 6 bases, J lost 2 bases, and 10 bases lay in between. CDR1 WSHSY and CDR2 SAAADI come from the germline V gene. The CDR3 region is CASRGPINTEAFF. CDR3 DNA sequence: TGCGCCAGCAGGGGACCGATAAACACTGAAGCTTTCTTT.

This clonotype was seen just once. The V call is TRBV7-8, the J call TRBJ2-2; 9 nucleotides align to TRBD1. Germline V gene sequence: CDR1 SGHVS, CDR2 FQNEAQ. CDR3 length: 15 residues. The V gene end was trimmed by 8 bases and the J gene end by 5 bases; junction bases not matched to a gene: 9. CDR3 sequence reads: CASYYGTGITGELFF. As DNA, the CDR3 is TGTGCCAGCTACTACGGGACAGGGATTACCGGGGAGCTGTTTTTT.

This clonotype turned up a few times. V gene TRBV28 combines with J gene TRBJ2-7; D is unclear. V lost 4 bases, J lost 1 base, and 11 bases lay in between. The CDR3 contains 14 residues. Germline V gene sequence: CDR1 MDHEN, CDR2 SYDVKM. The CDR3 loop reads CASSSRTRSYEQYF. The DNA for the CDR3 is TGTGCCAGCAGTTCTCGGACCAGGTCCTACGAGCAGTACTTC.

To note about this clonotype: It is unclear where the CDR3 begins or ends on the DNA, so no DNA is shown, and the CDR3 is as TCRdb lists it. The chain carries TRBV2 and TRBJ1-1; the table gives TRBD1 as D, unverified against the DNA. Inclusive of both ends, the CDR3 amounts to 14 amino acids. CDR1 and CDR2 (germline): SNHLY, FYNNEI. CDR3 sequence: CASSVGTGSPKTFF.

The chain is built from TRBV5-1 and TRBJ1-4; the D is unclear. V lost 4 bases and J lost 4, with 11 bases in between. The V gene's germline CDR1 is SGHRS and CDR2 YFSETQ. The CDR3 has 14 residues. CDR3 nucleotides: TGCGCCAGCAGCGACGTCAGATATAATGAAAAACTGTTTTTT. Encoded protein: CASSDVRYNEKLFF.

This chain uses TRBV10-2 with TRBJ1-1; possibly TRBD1 for D (5 bases). CDR3 length: 14 residues. Germline CDR1 and CDR2: WSHSY and SAAADI. Trimming left V 4 bases short and J 1 base short, with 10 bases between. Here the CDR3 reads CASSAFGQNTEAFF. Here the CDR3 DNA reads TGCGCCAGCAGTGCTTTCGGACAGAACACTGAAGCTTTCTTT.

The rearrangement links TRBV7-9 to TRBJ2-3; D is undetermined. V was trimmed by 2 bases and J by 4 bases, leaving 13 bases between them. Looked up from germline, CDR1 is SEHNR and CDR2 is FQNEAQ (reference sequence). The CDR3 is made up of 15 amino acids. The CDR3 sequence is CASSLQLGYSDTQYF. In nucleotides, the CDR3 is TGTGCCAGCAGCTTACAGCTAGGTTATTCAGATACGCAGTATTTT.

The genes are TRBV2 and TRBJ1-2; 9 bases agree with TRBD1. The J segment lost 8 bases and the V segment lost 4 bases, leaving 5 bases of the junction unmatched. The V gene's germline CDR1 is SNHLY and CDR2 FYNNEI. The CDR3 extends over 13 amino acids. CDR3 residues: CASSGDRAGGYTF. Written as DNA, the CDR3 is TGTGCCAGCAGTGGGGACAGGGCGGGGGGCTACACCTTC.

This sequence joins TRBV6-6 and TRBJ1-1; a possible D gene is TRBD1 (6 bases). Trimming removed 7 bases at V and 6 bases at J, with 9 bases between. The CDR3 consists of 11 residues. Germline values: CDR1 MNHNY, CDR2 SVGAGI (reference sequence). The CDR3 sequence: CASIRGPEAFF. In DNA, the CDR3 is TGTGCCAGCATTCGGGGGCCTGAAGCTTTCTTT.

Points on this clonotype: Germline is not matched at one junction end, which may reflect a read error. The chain uses TRBV5-4 and TRBJ1-2; 9 bases map to TRBD1. The CDR3 has 15 amino acids. The germline CDR1 and CDR2 sequences are SGHNT and YYREEE (reference sequence). The CDR3 reads CAGSRPGQGNYGYTF. CDR3 DNA sequence: TGTGCCGGCAGCCGTCCGGGACAGGGAAACTATGGCTACACCTTC.